The sequence of this T cell receptor (beta chain) was determined in a study of regulatory T cells in long-lasting Graves disease. Arm-PCR of CDR3 regions and iRepertoire HTBI primers were used to build TCR beta libraries. TCRdb re-derived calls from the multiplex PCR reads in MiXCR, one entry per CDR3 protein. Among approximately 380,000 distinct CDR3 sequences, 20% to 25% were seen once, and the ten largest hold 20%. Time point reported: persistent/refractory GD, antithyroid drugs over 5 years with positive TRAb. RNA extracted from PBMCs served as the sequencing template. V was clipped by 6 bases and J by 7 bases; unmatched bases: 8. Germline V gene lookup returns CDR1 LGHNA and CDR2 YNFKEQ. This CDR3 region has 14 residues. Study-wide results and limits: Repertoires from persistent disease leaned toward TRBV28, TRBJ1-2 and TRBJ2-5.

Comments on this clonotype: Its antigen is unknown.

This sample comprised peripheral blood mononuclear cells (PBMCs), obtained when the disease was refractory, from a patient treated with antithyroid drugs. The receptor's source is a female donor with Graves disease. This rearrangement joins TRBV4-2 to TRBJ1-5, with 8 nucleotides matching TRBD1. CDR3 sequence: CASRQKAGGQPQHF. DNA for the CDR3: TGTGCCAGCAGACAAAAGGCAGGGGGCCAGCCCCAGCATTTT.